Presented here are 31 T cell receptor beta chains from one specimen sequenced in a study of T-cell reconstitution after alpha-beta-depleted transplantation in children. Unique molecular identifiers were built into the TCRbeta library. In TCRdb, the PCR reads were re-called with MiXCR into one record per CDR3 protein. The table shows 500,000 to 650,000 distinct CDR3 sequences, with 9.5% to 12% occurring only once. The starting material was PBMCs, mostly from graft donor cells, obtained 180 days after TCRalphabeta/CD19-depleted stem cell transplant. The receptors here all came from a female patient aged 2-10 years who had a stem cell transplant for aplastic anemia, so the T cells may come from the graft donor.

This rearrangement joins TRBV6-5 to TRBJ1-3, with D possibly matching TRBD1 (5 bases). The length of the CDR3 is 16 residues. Germline V gene lookup returns CDR1 MNHEY and CDR2 SVGAGI. V dropped 4 bases and J dropped 2 bases, with 15 bases sitting between them. The CDR3 DNA reads as TGTGCCAGCAGTTTGCCTGGGGGAGGGCCTGGAAACACCATATATTTT. It specifies CASSLPGGGPGNTIYF.

In this sample, this clonotype turned up many times. The chain is built from TRBV4-1 and TRBJ2-1, with D tentatively TRBD1 or TRBD2 (5 bases each). Trimming took 0 bases from V and 0 from J, leaving 12 bases between them. There are 17 residues in the CDR3. Looked up from germline, CDR1 is MGHRA and CDR2 is YSYEKL. CDR3 in amino acids: CASSQDPGRPSYNEQFF. The CDR3, as DNA: TGCGCCAGCAGCCAAGATCCGGGGCGGCCCTCCTACAATGAGCAGTTCTTC.

The sample holds many counts of this clonotype. The chain combines TRBV12-3 or TRBV12-4 with TRBJ2-3, with D hard to call. This CDR3 spans 14 amino acids. V lost 5 bases and J lost 4, with 13 bases in between. DNA for the CDR3: TGTGCCAGCAGTGACTTGATAGTCCCAGATACGCAGTATTTT. It is translated as CASSDLIVPDTQYF.

There are a few counts of this clonotype. The V call is TRBV19, the J call TRBJ2-7; either TRBD1 or TRBD2 may supply D (6 bases each). The CDR3 totals 14 residues. V lost 4 bases, J lost 3 bases, and 13 bases lay in between. CDR1 is LNHDA, CDR2 SQIVND, per germline (reference sequence). The CDR3 nucleotides read TGTGCCAGTAGTAAGCCGGGGGCCCTCTACGAGCAGTACTTC. Translating it yields CASSKPGALYEQYF.

The V call is TRBV6-2 or TRBV6-3, the J call TRBJ1-5; D remains ambiguous. This CDR3 has 18 residues. CDR1 is MNHEY, CDR2 SVGEGT, per germline. Trimming cost V 5 bases and J 4 bases, with 24 bases left between them. The CDR3 DNA follows: TGTGCCAGCAGTAACGGACTACGATCCAATCCGGGTAATCAGCCCCAGCATTTT. It encodes CASSNGLRSNPGNQPQHF.

This sequence joins TRBV18 and TRBJ2-7, with TRBD1 matching over 7 bases. Germline V gene lookup returns CDR1 KGHSH and CDR2 LQKENI. The CDR3 extends over 15 amino acids. V shed 4 bases and J 2 bases; nucleotides not matched to a gene: 8. This CDR3 is CASSRQGRGPYEQYV. CDR3 nucleotide sequence: TGTGCCAGCTCACGACAGGGTCGGGGACCCTACGAGCAGTACGTC.

This clonotype was observed a handful of times. V gene TRBV6-2 or TRBV6-3 combines with J gene TRBJ2-7; 9 nucleotides line up with TRBD1. This CDR3 is built from 14 residues. Per the germline V gene, CDR1 is MNHEY and CDR2 is SVGEGT. Germline trimming cut 6 bases from V and 1 base from J; bases unmatched to any gene: 4. Written as DNA, the CDR3 is TGTGCCAGCAGCAAGACAGGGGGTTCCTACGAGCAGTACGTC. This sequence encodes CASSKTGGSYEQYV.

The chain is built from TRBV7-9 and TRBJ2-3, with no clear D. V was clipped by 3 bases and J by 1 base, with 8 bases between them. CDR1 and CDR2 (germline): SEHNR, FQNEAQ (reference sequence). The length of the CDR3 is 14 residues. CDR3 sequence (DNA): TGTGCCAGCAGCTTCTCTCCAGGCACAGATACGCAGTATTTT. Translating gives CASSFSPGTDTQYF.

In its sample, this clonotype was seen a few times. The chain couples TRBV7-2 to TRBJ2-7, with unresolved D. The CDR3 is 15 residues long. CDR1 and CDR2 from the germline V gene are SGHTA and FQGNSA. Trimming stripped 2 bases from V and 4 bases from J, with 15 bases between. The CDR3 region has the DNA TGTGCCAGCAGCTTACTCCGGGCCCCACCGTACGAGCAGTACTTC. Encoded protein: CASSLLRAPPYEQYF.

This clonotype was recorded a few times. The chain couples TRBV28 to TRBJ2-4; TRBD1 matches at 8 bases. The trim removed 3 bases at V and 9 bases at J, leaving 4 bases unmatched. This CDR3 is 13 amino acids long. Germline loops: CDR1 MDHEN, CDR2 SYDVKM. As DNA, the CDR3 is TGTGCCAGCAGTTTCGGACAGGGAGGCATTCAGTACTTC. It codes for CASSFGQGGIQYF.

The V and J genes are TRBV4-3 and TRBJ2-3, with TRBD1 matching 7 bases. The CDR3 runs to 15 residues. CDR1 LGHNA and CDR2 YSLEER come from the germline V gene. V shed 0 bases and J 3 bases; nucleotides not matched to a gene: 3. The CDR3 sequence is CASSQEPTGTDTQYF. CDR3 sequence (DNA): TGCGCCAGCAGCCAAGAACCGACAGGGACAGATACGCAGTATTTT.

This rearrangement joins TRBV5-1 to TRBJ2-3, with TRBD2 as a possible D gene (6 bases). This CDR3 spans 16 amino acids. V lost 0 bases and J 0 bases, leaving 11 bases between the germline ends. From germline, CDR1 is SGHRS and CDR2 YFSETQ. The CDR3 here is CASSLAGGVSTDTQYF. For the CDR3, the DNA is TGCGCCAGCAGCTTGGCTGGCGGGGTCAGCACAGATACGCAGTATTTT.

V gene TRBV6-5 combines with J gene TRBJ2-2, with D hard to call. V shed 2 bases and J shed 7 bases, with 14 bases lying between them. Germline V gene data show CDR1 as MNHEY and CDR2 as SVGAGI. CDR3 length: 15 residues. CDR3 nucleotide sequence: TGTGCCAGCAGTTACGACCCAACACGAGGCGGGGAGCTGTTTTTT. It specifies CASSYDPTRGGELFF.

CDR3: CSARSPSGENQETQYF. CDR3 coding DNA: TGCAGTGCTAGGAGCCCTAGCGGCGAAAATCAAGAGACCCAGTACTTC. The chain links TRBV20-1 to TRBJ2-5; TRBD2 agrees at 7 bases. V lost 3 bases and J lost 2; bases outside the gene matches: 12. Germline-derived CDR1 and CDR2 are DFQATT and SNEGSKA (reference sequence). This CDR3 spans 16 amino acids.

The rearrangement joins TRBV7-9 to TRBJ2-1, with 16 nucleotides matching TRBD2. This CDR3 spans 17 amino acids. Germline CDR1 SEHNR, CDR2 FQNEAQ (reference sequence). V lost 5 bases to trimming and J lost 5 bases; unmatched junction nucleotides: 6. CDR3 nucleotides: TGTGCCAGCAGCAGCGGGACTAGCGGGAGGGCCGACAATGAGCAGTTCTTC. It yields the protein CASSSGTSGRADNEQFF.

This clonotype showed up just a few times. In DNA, the CDR3 is TGTGCCACCAGCAGAGATCTCATGACTAGGGCAGAGGGGCAGTTCTTC. Protein product: CATSRDLMTRAEGQFF. The V and J genes are TRBV15 and TRBJ2-1; TRBD2 might be the D (6 bases). Deletions cut 0 bases from V and 12 bases from J, with 21 bases between. Looked up from germline, CDR1 is LNHNV and CDR2 is YYDKDF (reference sequence). The CDR3 has 16 amino acids.

V and J are TRBV19 and TRBJ1-1; 10 bases map to TRBD1. The CDR3 has 14 residues. Germline assignment: CDR1 LNHDA and CDR2 SQIVND (reference sequence). The V segment lost 6 bases and the J segment 4 bases; nucleotides outside the gene matches: 5. The CDR3 protein is CASSSGTGATEAFF. The CDR3 DNA reads TGTGCCAGTAGCTCCGGGACAGGGGCCACTGAAGCTTTCTTT.

This clonotype was found many times. The CDR3 is CASSLQGSTGELFF. CDR3 sequence (DNA): TGTGCCAGCAGCTTACAGGGGTCCACCGGGGAGCTGTTTTTT. This chain links TRBV5-8 with TRBJ2-2; 7 nucleotides line up with TRBD1. Germline V gene sequence: CDR1 SGHTS, CDR2 YDEGEE. V lost 2 bases and J lost 4; bases outside the gene matches: 2. The CDR3 has 14 residues. The full variable domain, with the rest looked up from reference TRBV5-8 and TRBJ2-2, is EAGVTQSPTHLIKTRGQQATLRCSPISGHTSVYWYQQALGLGLQFLLWYDEGEERNRGNFPPRFSGRQFPNYSSELNVNALELEDSALYLCASSLQGSTGELFFGEGSRLTVL.

This clonotype showed up just a few times. The chain carries TRBV20-1 and TRBJ2-3; TRBD1 aligns across 9 bases. Germline loops: CDR1 DFQATT, CDR2 SNEGSKA (reference sequence). This CDR3 region has 17 residues. J was trimmed by 2 bases and V by 6 bases; bases with no gene match: 15. The CDR3 DNA sequence: TGCAGTGCATTAACCGGGACAGGGTTGTCCCTCACAGATACGCAGTATTTT. It yields the protein CSALTGTGLSLTDTQYF.

This clonotype has more than one count but fewer than ten. The chain carries TRBV20-1 and TRBJ2-1, with 7 bases that match TRBD2. CDR1 and CDR2 from the germline V gene are DFQATT and SNEGSKA (reference sequence). The J segment lost 2 bases and the V segment lost 3 bases, leaving 25 bases of the junction unmatched. This CDR3 has 21 residues. CDR3 coding DNA: TGCAGTGCTAGGGGGACGGCTAGCGGCCTCCCCGGAGGAGGGACCTACAATGAGCAGTTCTTC. This gives the protein CSARGTASGLPGGGTYNEQFF.

V and J are TRBV9 and TRBJ1-2, with 9 bases lining up with TRBD1. V trimming: 2 bases; J trimming: 5 bases; junction bases outside the gene matches: 7. Per germline, CDR1 SGDLS and CDR2 YYNGEE. The CDR3 runs to 15 residues. The CDR3 loop reads CASSVGDRVYYGYTF. The CDR3 DNA follows: TGTGCCAGCAGCGTCGGGGACAGGGTGTATTATGGCTACACCTTC.

The sample holds a few counts of this clonotype. V is TRBV6-2 or TRBV6-3 and J is TRBJ1-5; tentatively, D is TRBD1 (6 bases). V lost 0 bases and J 2 bases, leaving 14 bases between the germline ends. This CDR3 contains 17 residues. Germline CDR1 and CDR2: MNHEY and SVGEGT. The CDR3 nucleotides read TGTGCCAGCAGTTACTCGACACAGGGTAAGCGCAATCAGCCCCAGCATTTT. Translation gives CASSYSTQGKRNQPQHF.

This clonotype was seen only a few times. The chain has TRBV29-1 and TRBJ2-1, with TRBD1 matching 7 bases. With V trimmed by 6 bases and J by 7 bases, 12 bases remained unmatched. Germline CDR1 is SQVTM and CDR2 is ANQGSEA. The length of the CDR3 is 14 residues. In nucleotides, the CDR3 is TGCAGCGTCACAGGGGCAGGTTTCGTAAATGAGCAGTTCTTC. Protein product: CSVTGAGFVNEQFF.

This clonotype has a handful of counts. V is TRBV28 and J is TRBJ2-4; TRBD1 or TRBD2 may be the D gene (5 bases each). V was shortened by 5 bases and J by 8 bases, with 19 bases between the two germline ends. Germline assignment: CDR1 MDHEN and CDR2 SYDVKM. CDR3 length: 15 amino acids. CDR3 loop: CASSLRDPSIDIQYF. The CDR3 nucleotides are TGTGCCAGCAGTCTTCGGGACCCGAGTATCGACATTCAGTACTTC.

This rearrangement joins TRBV9 to TRBJ2-5; 7 bases are a match to TRBD2. This CDR3 is built from 13 residues. V trimming: 0 bases; J trimming: 7 bases; junction bases outside the gene matches: 3. Per germline, CDR1 SGDLS and CDR2 YYNGEE. The CDR3 region has the DNA TGTGCCAGCAGCGTAGGCGGGAGAGGGACCCAGTACTTC. Amino acids: CASSVGGRGTQYF.

The V gene is TRBV30, the J gene TRBJ2-1; 16 bases agree with TRBD2. The V gene end was trimmed by 7 bases and the J gene end by 10 bases; junction bases not matched to a gene: 4. The CDR3 length is 13 residues. Germline V lookup: CDR1 GTSNPN, CDR2 SVGIG (reference sequence). In nucleotides, the CDR3 is TGTGCCTCGGGACTAGCGGGAGGGAGGGAGCAGTTCTTC. This encodes CASGLAGGREQFF.

This chain joins TRBV12-5 and TRBJ1-1, with D unclear. The germline CDR1 and CDR2 sequences are LGHNT and FRNRAP. The CDR3 contains 15 residues. V lost 2 bases and J 6 bases, leaving 16 bases between the germline ends. The CDR3 loop is CASGLPTWRESEAFF. The CDR3 coding sequence is TGTGCTAGTGGTTTGCCGACCTGGAGAGAATCTGAAGCTTTCTTT.

There are many counts of this clonotype. V and J are TRBV28 and TRBJ1-1; D is ambiguous. Per germline, CDR1 MDHEN and CDR2 SYDVKM. The V gene lost 2 bases and the J gene lost 1 base, with 8 bases spanning the gap. This CDR3 region has 14 residues. CDR3 nucleotides: TGTGCCAGCAGTTTAAGCTCGGGGAACACTGAAGCTTTCTTT. This translates into CASSLSSGNTEAFF.

This clonotype came up a few times. The chain has TRBV6-5 and TRBJ2-1, with 8 bases matching TRBD1. Germline V CDR1 and CDR2: MNHEY, SVGAGI. The V segment lost 0 bases and the J segment 8 bases; nucleotides outside the gene matches: 9. This CDR3 spans 16 amino acids. CDR3 residues: CASSYSIRGLMDEQFF. CDR3 coding DNA: TGTGCCAGCAGTTACTCGATCAGGGGGCTTATGGATGAGCAGTTCTTC.

This clonotype was observed a few times. The chain has TRBV12-5 and TRBJ2-3; 14 bases fit TRBD2. The CDR3 runs 20 residues. With 3 bases clipped from V and 4 bases from J, the junction kept 15 bases outside the gene matches. Germline V CDR1 and CDR2: LGHNT, FRNRAP. The CDR3 DNA sequence: TGTGCTAGTGGTTTTTCTCTCCGGGGACTAGCGGGAGATGGAGCAGATACGCAGTATTTT. Translated: CASGFSLRGLAGDGADTQYF.

There are many counts of this clonotype. This chain connects TRBV5-6 to TRBJ2-2; no firm D call. V lost 1 base and J lost 7, with 2 bases in between. The CDR3 totals 11 residues. The germline CDR1 and CDR2 sequences are SGHDT and YYEEEE. The CDR3 sequence is CASSLNGELFF. The CDR3 DNA reads TGTGCCAGCAGCTTGAACGGGGAGCTGTTTTTT.